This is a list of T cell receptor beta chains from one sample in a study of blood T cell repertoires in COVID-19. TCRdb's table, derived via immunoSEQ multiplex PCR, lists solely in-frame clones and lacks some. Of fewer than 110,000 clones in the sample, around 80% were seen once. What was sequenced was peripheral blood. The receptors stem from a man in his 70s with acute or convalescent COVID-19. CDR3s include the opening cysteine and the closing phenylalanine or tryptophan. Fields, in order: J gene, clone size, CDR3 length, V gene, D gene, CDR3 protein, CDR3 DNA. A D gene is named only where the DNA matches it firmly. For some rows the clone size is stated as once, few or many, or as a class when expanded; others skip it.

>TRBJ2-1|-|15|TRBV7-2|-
CASSLTGPPINEQFF
TGTGCCAGCAGCTTAACAGGGCCCCCCATCAATGAGCAGTTCTTC
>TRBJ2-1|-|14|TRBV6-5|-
CASSPSSQAGEQFF
TGTGCCAGCAGTCCCAGCTCACAGGCCGGTGAGCAGTTCTTC
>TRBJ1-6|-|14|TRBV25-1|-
CASSDYRSGSPLHF
TGTGCCAGCAGTGACTACAGGTCAGGTTCACCCCTCCACTTT
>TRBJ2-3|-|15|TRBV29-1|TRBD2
CSVETGRGGTDTQYF
TGCAGCGTTGAAACCGGACGGGGGGGCACAGATACGCAGTATTTT
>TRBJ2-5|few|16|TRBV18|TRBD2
CASSPGLAGRQETQYF
TGTGCCAGCTCACCGGGACTAGCGGGGAGACAAGAGACCCAGTACTTC
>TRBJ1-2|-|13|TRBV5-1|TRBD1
CASRPTGDYGYTF
TGCGCCAGCAGACCGACAGGGGACTATGGCTACACCTTC
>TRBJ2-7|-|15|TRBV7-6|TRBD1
CASSSQTGMSYEQYF
TGTGCCAGCAGCTCCCAGACAGGGATGTCCTACGAGCAGTACTTC
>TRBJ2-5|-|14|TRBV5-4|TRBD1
CASRSGTAQETQYF
TGTGCCAGCAGATCGGGGACAGCCCAAGAGACCCAGTACTTC
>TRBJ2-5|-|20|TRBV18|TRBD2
CASSPPWTSGGPIEQETQYF
TGTGCCAGCTCACCACCGTGGACTAGCGGGGGGCCGATCGAACAAGAGACCCAGTACTTC
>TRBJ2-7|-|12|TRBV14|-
CASSQVTGEQYF
TGTGCCAGCAGCCAAGTCACGGGGGAGCAGTACTTC
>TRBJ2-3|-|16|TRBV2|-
CASSTGSLGSTDTQYF
TGTGCCAGCAGCACAGGGTCCTTGGGAAGCACAGATACGCAGTATTTT
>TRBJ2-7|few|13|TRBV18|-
CASSIREIDEQYF
TGTGCCAGCTCAATCCGAGAGATCGACGAGCAGTACTTC
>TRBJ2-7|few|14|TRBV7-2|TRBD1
CASSPTGTAYEQYF
TGTGCCAGCAGTCCCACCGGGACAGCCTACGAGCAGTACTTC
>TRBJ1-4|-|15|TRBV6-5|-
CASSYSRQGSEKLFF
TGTGCCAGCAGTTACTCGAGGCAGGGGAGTGAAAAACTGTTTTTT
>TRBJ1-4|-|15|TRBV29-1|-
CSVVFGAATNEKLFF
TGCAGCGTTGTATTTGGGGCGGCAACTAATGAAAAACTGTTTTTT
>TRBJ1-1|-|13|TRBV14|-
CASSQDWGRGAFF
TGTGCCAGCAGCCAAGACTGGGGCAGGGGAGCTTTCTTT
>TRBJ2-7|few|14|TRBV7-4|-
CASSPAIAEYEQYF
TGTGCCAGCAGCCCCGCGATAGCGGAGTACGAGCAGTACTTC
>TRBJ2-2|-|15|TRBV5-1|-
CASSLGQVDTGELFF
TGCGCCAGCAGCTTGGGACAGGTAGACACCGGGGAGCTGTTTTTT
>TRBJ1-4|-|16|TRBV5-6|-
CASSLFTTGKDEKLFF
TGTGCCAGCAGCCTATTTACCACAGGGAAAGATGAAAAACTGTTTTTT
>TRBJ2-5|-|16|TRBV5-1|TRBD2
CASSPGVAGDQETQYF
TGCGCCAGCAGCCCCGGGGTAGCGGGGGATCAAGAGACCCAGTACTTC
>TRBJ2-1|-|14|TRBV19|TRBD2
CASTAPGGLSEQFF
TGTGCCAGTACCGCGCCGGGGGGGTTATCCGAGCAGTTCTTC
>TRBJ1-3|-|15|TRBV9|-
CASSVENVAGNTIYF
TGTGCCAGCAGCGTAGAAAACGTCGCGGGAAACACCATATATTTT
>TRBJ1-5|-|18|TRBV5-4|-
CASSARGLRQVPNQPQHF
TGTGCCAGCAGCGCGAGAGGGCTTAGGCAGGTTCCCAATCAGCCCCAGCATTTT
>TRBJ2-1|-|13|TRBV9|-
CASSPQVFNEQFF
TGTGCCAGCAGTCCACAGGTATTCAATGAGCAGTTCTTC
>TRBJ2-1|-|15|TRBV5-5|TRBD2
CASSRLAGVSNEQFF
TGTGCCAGCAGCCGACTAGCGGGGGTTAGTAATGAGCAGTTCTTC
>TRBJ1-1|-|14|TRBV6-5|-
CASSPTVMNTEAFF
TGTGCCAGCAGTCCGACAGTCATGAACACTGAAGCTTTCTTT
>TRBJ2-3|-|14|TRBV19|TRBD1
CASSNRGRSDTQYF
TGTGCCAGTAGTAACAGGGGGCGGTCAGATACGCAGTATTTT
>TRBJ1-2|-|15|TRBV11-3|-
CASSLLGALFNGYTF
TGTGCCAGCAGCTTACTGGGGGCGCTTTTTAATGGCTACACCTTC